The rows below give T cell receptor beta chains drawn from one sample of a study of blood T cell repertoires in COVID-19. Profiling relied on immunoSEQ multiplex PCR, and the TCRdb table lists in-frame clones only, not all of them. The sample lists some 250,000 clones, around 90% seen once, with approximately 6.8% in the top ten. Material for sequencing was peripheral blood. These receptors were obtained from a woman between 65 and 79 years old with active or convalescent COVID-19. The CDR3 runs from the conserved cysteine through the conserved F or W. Fields, in order: CDR3 length, V gene, J gene, CDR3 protein.

15	TRBV7-6	TRBJ2-7	CASSQGGGSSYEQYF
17	TRBV4-1	TRBJ2-1	CASSQDWGLGAYNEQFF
14	TRBV5-6	TRBJ1-2	CASSQDSSNYGYTF
15	TRBV6-5	TRBJ1-1	CASSYSRGGGTEAFF
15	TRBV7-9	TRBJ1-1	CASSLEGSGITEAFF
20	TRBV19	TRBJ2-6	CASSHHFTGGDYSGANVLTF
17	TRBV6-2/TRBV6-3	TRBJ1-2	CASSYSKGTGRNYGYTF
18	TRBV5-8	TRBJ2-6	CASSAGLGTASGANVLTF
13	TRBV4-3	TRBJ1-2	CASSPDRGRGYTF
17	TRBV19	TRBJ1-1	CASSTRRILEPNTEAFF
12	TRBV6-6	TRBJ1-2	CASRSTGEVDTF
13	TRBV12-3/TRBV12-4	TRBJ1-1	CASSWAGITEAFF
15	TRBV4-1	TRBJ2-7	CASSQDPQTYFEQYF
13	TRBV2	TRBJ2-2	CASIKQGNGELFF
15	TRBV28	TRBJ1-5	CASSGGQGQSKPQHF
13	TRBV7-9	TRBJ1-5	CASSLLADQPQHF
14	TRBV11-2	TRBJ2-7	CASSLDGTLYEQYF
19	TRBV9	TRBJ1-6	CASSAPRDRGLSYNSPLHF
16	TRBV5-1	TRBJ1-2	CASSPIPGQASYGYTF
12	TRBV5-8	TRBJ1-2	CASSFRGYGYTF
15	TRBV7-2	TRBJ2-1	CASSLGTSGDNEQFF
13	TRBV10-3	TRBJ1-1	CAISSGADTEAFF
18	TRBV9	TRBJ1-2	CASSAYPAGGQTTYGYTF
16	TRBV24-1	TRBJ2-7	CATSDTVQGARGEQYF
16	TRBV5-5	TRBJ1-2	CASSLAWGQHNYGYTF
11	TRBV12-3/TRBV12-4	TRBJ1-1	CASRSTGGAFF
16	TRBV19	TRBJ1-3	CASSLEGALSGNTIYF
15	TRBV3-1/TRBV3-2	TRBJ2-7	CASSQARDNSYEQYF
14	TRBV7-2	TRBJ2-2	CASSSGLGGWELFF
16	TRBV4-1	TRBJ2-7	CASSPGGLAGGREQYF
14	TRBV25-1	TRBJ1-2	CASSGGGRGYGYTF
14	TRBV18	TRBJ2-5	CASSPPWAVETQYF
12	TRBV11-2	TRBJ2-7	CASSLRGYEQYF
17	TRBV27	TRBJ1-3	CASSPRWSGASGNTIYF
14	TRBV13	TRBJ2-7	CASSLRQGDYEQYF
15	TRBV6-6	TRBJ2-7	CASSYPGQGRNEQYF
15	TRBV6-2/TRBV6-3	TRBJ1-2	CASSTPYGADYGYTF
14	TRBV2	TRBJ1-5	CASSERGGFGPQHF